This TCR beta chain was sequenced for a study of vaccination and CD4 T cells after COVID-19 (dated by TCRdb to between 2020 and 2023). Concerning the study at large: The convalescent cohort comprised six males and four females, including two Hispanic individuals, seven Caucasians, two Asians and one multiracial person. Post-COVID blood samples from convalescent patients were collected a median of around 100 days after diagnosis, with a range of roughly 30 to 170 days. An earlier paper using these donors assessed, at the TCR clonotype level, memory CD4+ T cell crossreactivity between SARS-CoV-2 and common cold coronavirus spike proteins. Participants got two doses of the Pfizer-BioNTech BNT162b2 vaccine (n=8) or two doses of the Moderna mRNA-1273 vaccine (n=2). In roughly 11 COVID-19 convalescent patients and 4 infection-naive healthy vaccine recipients, the spike-specific CD4+ TCR repertoire before mRNA vaccination was compared with the repertoire after mRNA vaccination. As controls, cultures received a CEFX viral epitope pool (the positive control), an HIV-1 Nef peptide pool (the negative control), or no peptide at all. The time from the second vaccine dose to post-vaccine blood sampling had a median of roughly 72 days and ranged from roughly 12 to 250 days. Overlapping spike peptide pools from SARS-CoV-2 and from the common cold coronaviruses HCoV-NL63, HCoV-OC43 and HCoV-229E were used as culture stimuli. What the work shows at the level of the full study, not this receptor alone: Relatively few convalescent patients were included in the study, and early timepoints after natural infection were not analyzed. Although the median number of SARS-CoV-2-reactive clonotypes went up from roughly 22 after infection to some 40 after vaccination, the increase was not significant. In convalescent patients, a median around 85% of post-vaccine SARS-CoV-2-reactive clones were detected only after vaccination, and vaccine-specific priming was suggested by this finding. Of the vaccine-specific clones found in convalescent patients, nearly all (304 of 307) were mono-reactive for SARS-CoV-2 spike instead of being cross-reactive with common cold coronaviruses.

The treatment or condition label of this sample denotes: roughly 10-day PBMC culture with coronavirus spike peptide pools or control peptides (ViraFEST assay). CD4+ T cells from unexposed donors were collected before the COVID-19 pandemic (2011-2018). The study used the ViraFEST assay, which expanded antigen-specific T cells with peptide pools and then identified expanded clonotypes by TCR sequencing. PBMCs were cultured at fewer than 2.5 million per well in IMDM supplemented with 5% human AB serum and around 9.5 IU/ml IL-2, with around 10 ug/ml peptide pools added. On days 3 and 7, half of the culture medium was replaced with fresh IL-2-containing medium. After around 10 days of culture, CD4+ T cells were isolated by negative selection using the EasySep CD4+ T cell isolation kit. As cell numbers permitted, CD4+ T cells from unexposed donors were tested for reactivity to SARS-CoV-2 S and N and to four common cold coronavirus spike pools. Ficoll-Paque Plus gradient centrifugation was used to isolate PBMCs from whole blood, and the isolated PBMCs were then either used fresh or cryopreserved at -140C. Each culture condition was generally run in triplicate wells. Leukapheresis product for the unexposed donors was bought commercially.

The protocol used for the library was PCR. TCR sequencing of DNA from cultured CD4+ T cells used the Oncomine TCR Beta short-read assay at the Johns Hopkins FTIC core. The QIAamp micro DNA kit was used to extract genomic DNA from the cultured CD4+ T cells. Oncomine TCR Beta libraries from cultured CD4+ T cells were pooled using unique dual indexes and sequenced on an Illumina iSeq 100. The original pipeline was this. Non-productive sequences were filtered out, and CDR3s that did not start with C, did not end with F or W, or were shorter than 7 amino acids were discarded. The MANAFEST web application was used to identify antigen-specific clonotypes by comparing peptide-stimulated wells against reference wells and other culture wells. For a clone to be called positive, the clone needed an FDR below 0.05, an odds ratio above 5, and a productive frequency above 0.1% in at least two of three replicate wells. Clonotypes that were significantly expanded in both SARS-CoV-2 spike wells and at least one common cold coronavirus spike condition were defined as cross-reactive. Levenshtein distances (stringdist) and unrooted phylogenetic trees (ape) in R version 3.6.1 were used to assess CDR3 homology. TCRdb reanalyzed the raw reads on its own, using fastp at Q25 for trimming and MiXCR for clone calling, and kept in-frame beta chains. Identical CDR3 protein sequences are pooled into one entry, listed with their most common genes and DNA. These V and J calls are TCRdb output, not the study's own analysis. The sample table holds about 4,600 distinct CDR3 sequences, of which roughly 60% were seen once. Roughly 42% of the sample is in the top ten clones.

According to the germline V gene (reference sequence), CDR1 reads LNHDA and CDR2 reads SQIVND. The CDR3 covers 17 residues, taking in both the cysteine and the phenylalanine. Solely the CDR3 DNA is kept, with 51 bases framed from the first base. V sheds 5 bases and J sheds 3 bases, leaving 21 bases between their ends. This clonotype was picked up a small number of times. Its antigen remains unidentified. No quality values exist for individual bases; no much larger clone is one base distant. The receptor was isolated from a human donor in good health. Sequenced sample: CD4+ T cells from blood, cultured in vitro. The V gene is TRBV19 and the J gene is TRBJ2-3; confidence is insufficient to name the D gene. The bases are TGTGCCAGTAGTCCCAATGGGGTCTTCGCTGGGACAGATACGCAGTATTTT. The translation is CASSPNGVFAGTDTQYF. Full variable domain (CDR3 extended with the reference TRBV19 and TRBJ2-3 proteins): DGGITQSPKYLFRKEGQNVTLSCEQNLNHDAMYWYRQDPGQGLRLIYYSQIVNDFQKGDIAEGYSVSREKKESFPLTVTSAQKNPTAFYLCASSPNGVFAGTDTQYFGPGTRLTVL.